The subject of this entry is one T cell receptor beta chain. The data were obtained in a study of shared clonotypes between healthy human individuals. The germline V gene has CDR1 LNHDA and CDR2 SQIVND (reference sequence). V shed 5 bases and J 8 bases; nucleotides not matched to a gene: 11. This CDR3 has 14 residues. The assay was immunoSEQ multiplex PCR, and TCRdb's table has in-frame clones only and misses some. The sample consists of about 700,000 clones, approximately 79% of them appearing once. The TCR comes from a woman in her 30s in good health. Sequencing was performed on memory CD4+ T cells sorted from blood. Specified subset: CD45RA-negative fraction. V and J are TRBV19 and TRBJ1-2, with TRBD1 identical over 7 bases. The CDR3: CASSRRGNLGGYTF. The DNA of the CDR3 is TGTGCCAGTAGTCGCAGGGGGAATTTGGGCGGCTACACCTTC.